This T cell receptor (beta chain) is from a study of shared clonotypes between healthy human individuals. This table comes from immunoSEQ multiplex PCR, and its TCRdb copy is limited to in-frame clones, with some not included. In the table there are about 230,000 clones, about 65% of which are singletons. In germline, CDR1 is MNHNS, CDR2 SASEGT. The V and J ends lost 6 bases and 7 bases, in that order; junction bases with no gene match: 2. The CDR3 contains 14 residues. Sequenced input: memory CD4+ T cells sorted from blood. The sample's subset: CD45RA-negative fraction. The TCR was taken from a man aged 25 to 40 in good health. The chain joins TRBV6-1 to TRBJ2-1, with TRBD2 matching over 14 bases. The CDR3 sequence: CASRRLAGGNEQFF. The CDR3 bases are TGTGCCAGCAGAAGACTAGCGGGAGGGAATGAGCAGTTCTTC.